Sequencing of this T cell receptor beta chain was carried out in a study of CD8+ T cells in alopecia areata. Study context: The drug, oral tofacitinib, was given to treated patients at 5 to 10 mg twice daily. Patients took tofacitinib for 6 to 18 months, followed by 6 drug-free months. Study-wide points: TCRs were shared less clearly across patients than in mice, possibly for HLA-related reasons.

Germline V gene lookup returns CDR1 SGDLS and CDR2 YYNGEE. The V gene lost 0 bases and the J gene lost 4 bases, with 13 bases spanning the gap. The CDR3 contains 15 residues. The authors extracted RNA and reverse transcribed it into cDNA as the sequencing template. The method was immunoSEQ multiplex PCR; TCRdb's version includes in-frame clones alone and lacks a portion of them. The data show about 200,000 clones, 57% seen once. It was from PBMCs that CD4+ and CD8+ T cells were sorted. On this clone itself: Its antigen is undetermined.

The source of this sequence is a human donor with alopecia areata. This specimen was CD4+ T cells sorted from blood, taken at week 0. The rearrangement uses TRBV9 and TRBJ2-5; tentative D call: TRBD1 (6 bases). The DNA for the CDR3 is TGTGCCAGCAGCGTAGCTGGGGGCGAAGTAGAGACCCAGTACTTC. Translated, it gives CASSVAGGEVETQYF.